The 32 T cell receptor beta chains in this list originate from one sample, sequenced in a study of neurological immune-mediated disorders. TCRdb itself ran the 5' RACE reads through MiXCR, one entry per CDR3 protein. Altogether tens of thousands of distinct CDR3 sequences are present, roughly 15% being singletons, with the ten largest covering under 5.5%. Time point meaning: longitudinal time-point 1 (baseline). Material: PBMCs. Receptors were obtained from a female donor with HTLV-1-associated myelopathy (HAM/TSP).

This clonotype was counted between two and nine times. The chain has TRBV12-3 or TRBV12-4 and TRBJ2-3, with D possibly matching TRBD2 (5 bases). This CDR3 is built from 15 residues. V lost 2 bases to trimming and J lost 2 bases, with 11 bases between them. The CDR3 nucleotides are TGTGCCAGCAGTTTAAGCCTAGCCAACACAGATACGCAGTATTTT. Its protein is CASSLSLANTDTQYF.

This clonotype appeared many times. The chain uses TRBV5-8 and TRBJ1-5; the match to TRBD1 covers 8 bases. Per germline, CDR1 SGHTS and CDR2 YDEGEE. This CDR3 region has 17 residues. V dropped 1 base and J dropped 10; count of bases not matched to a gene: 16. The CDR3 bases are TGTGCCAGCAGCTTGTGGACGGGACAGGCCGGGGGGGTACCCCAGCATTTT. This translates into CASSLWTGQAGGVPQHF.

CDR3 loop: CASSSSGEAQTDTQYF. CDR3 DNA: TGCGCCAGCAGCTCTAGCGGGGAGGCTCAAACAGATACGCAGTATTTT. The chain employs TRBV5-1 and TRBJ2-3; 9 bases agree with TRBD2. Germline assignment: CDR1 SGHRS and CDR2 YFSETQ. Trimming removed 3 bases from V and 3 bases from J; junction bases left unmatched: 8. There are 16 residues in the CDR3.

This clonotype was seen repeatedly, ten times or more. This sequence joins TRBV6-5 and TRBJ2-7; D is unresolved. The CDR3 contains 16 residues. The germline gives CDR1 MNHEY, CDR2 SVGAGI. Trimming took off 5 bases at V and 0 bases at J, with 17 bases between the two ends. CDR3 residues: CASSLDKGSSSYEQYF. The DNA for the CDR3 is TGTGCCAGCAGTCTCGACAAGGGTTCGAGCTCCTACGAGCAGTACTTC.

This clonotype came up many times. The genes are TRBV4-1 and TRBJ2-4; 15 nucleotides line up with TRBD2. Trimming cost V 5 bases and J 4 bases; bases outside gene matches: 6. The CDR3 is 17 amino acids. Per the germline V gene, CDR1 is MGHRA and CDR2 is YSYEKL. CDR3 in amino acids: CASSLRTSGGEKNIQYF. For the CDR3, the DNA is TGCGCCAGCAGCTTACGGACTAGCGGGGGGGAGAAAAACATTCAGTACTTC.

Ten or more counts support this clonotype. The gene calls are TRBV28 and TRBJ2-7; 7 positions match TRBD1. J gave up 3 bases and V 5 bases, and 7 bases lay outside the gene matches. There are 14 residues in the CDR3. In germline, CDR1 is MDHEN, CDR2 SYDVKM. The CDR3, as DNA: TGTGCCAGCAGTACGTTGGGACAGAACTACGAGCAGTACTTC. Amino acid sequence: CASSTLGQNYEQYF.

This clonotype was seen many times. The chain combines TRBV28 with TRBJ2-1, with a possible D match to TRBD2 (6 bases). This CDR3 region has 15 residues. V was pared by 2 bases and J by 6 bases, with 14 bases between. Looked up from germline, CDR1 is MDHEN and CDR2 is SYDVKM. In nucleotides, the CDR3 is TGTGCCAGCAGTTTAGCGGGGCTGGGCGGCAATGAGCAGTTCTTC. This encodes CASSLAGLGGNEQFF.

There are many counts of this clonotype. V is TRBV28 and J is TRBJ2-2; TRBD1 matches 8 bases. The CDR3 is 13 residues long. CDR1 and CDR2 (germline): MDHEN, SYDVKM. V was clipped by 6 bases and J by 6 bases; unmatched bases: 3. The CDR3 protein is CASRDRVPGELFF. CDR3 coding DNA: TGTGCCAGCAGGGACAGGGTCCCCGGGGAGCTGTTTTTT.

This clonotype was counted many times. The J gene is TRBJ2-2, the V gene TRBV10-3, with 8 nucleotides matching TRBD1. This CDR3 is built from 15 residues. V gave up 2 bases and J gave up 7 bases; unmatched junction bases: 6. CDR1 ENHRY and CDR2 SYGVKD come from the germline V gene. The CDR3 nucleotides read TGTGCCATCAGTGAGGGACAGGGAGAGGTCGGGGAGCTGTTTTTT. Its translation is CAISEGQGEVGELFF.

Many counts were recorded for this clonotype. The CDR3 is CASRLSASGNTIYF. CDR3 nucleotide sequence: TGTGCCAGCAGGCTGTCAGCCTCTGGAAACACCATATATTTT. The rearrangement links TRBV12-3 or TRBV12-4 to TRBJ1-3, with unresolved D. Trimming took 6 bases from V and 0 from J, leaving 9 bases between them. The CDR3 runs to 14 residues.

The V call is TRBV7-2, the J call TRBJ1-4; 10 bases map to TRBD1. Per germline, CDR1 SGHTA and CDR2 FQGNSA. J lost 11 bases, V lost 4 bases, and 10 bases had no gene match. This CDR3 is 15 amino acids long. The CDR3 spells CASSSLRQGAEKLFF. The CDR3 coding sequence is TGTGCCAGCAGCTCCCTCCGACAGGGGGCAGAGAAACTGTTTTTT.

The sample holds a few counts of this clonotype. The chain couples TRBV7-9 to TRBJ2-7; tentative D call: TRBD1 (8 bases). V was cut by 3 bases and J by 2 bases, with 14 bases left in between. The CDR3 consists of 15 residues. The germline V gene has CDR1 SEHNR and CDR2 FQNEAQ (reference sequence). The CDR3 reads CASSFYRGGAYEQYF. In DNA, the CDR3 is TGTGCCAGCAGCTTTTACAGGGGGGGAGCCTACGAGCAGTACTTC.

This clonotype has a count of ten or more. V usage is TRBV20-1 and J usage is TRBJ1-1; 10 bases align to TRBD1. The CDR3 has 12 amino acids. CDR1 DFQATT and CDR2 SNEGSKA come from the germline V gene (reference sequence). The V and J ends lost 6 bases and 5 bases, in that order; junction bases with no gene match: 3. The CDR3 region is CSAWDRGTEAFF. The CDR3 nucleotides read TGCAGTGCCTGGGACAGGGGAACTGAAGCTTTCTTT.

The rearrangement joins TRBV5-1 to TRBJ1-4, with 8 bases fitting TRBD1. The CDR3 is 14 amino acids. Germline CDR1 reads SGHRS; CDR2 reads YFSETQ. Germline trimming cut 3 bases from V and 7 bases from J; bases unmatched to any gene: 5. The CDR3 DNA reads as TGCGCCAGCAGCTCGGGGACAGGTTTTGAAAAACTGTTTTTT. This sequence encodes CASSSGTGFEKLFF.

This clonotype was counted ten times or more. The chain combines TRBV7-9 with TRBJ2-3; D gene ambiguous. Trimming pared 11 bases from V and 4 bases from J, leaving 4 bases between. CDR1 is SEHNR and CDR2 is FQNEAQ in the germline V gene (reference sequence). The CDR3 has 9 amino acids. CDR3 DNA sequence: TGTGCCGTCTCAGATACGCAGTATTTT. This codes for CAVSDTQYF.

The V and J genes are TRBV7-9 and TRBJ2-1, with D perhaps TRBD1 (6 bases). Germline CDR1 SEHNR, CDR2 FQNEAQ (reference sequence). V was cut by 2 bases and J by 0 bases, with 14 bases left in between. This CDR3 contains 17 residues. This CDR3 is CASSLRFGQSSYNEQFF. The CDR3, as DNA: TGTGCCAGCAGCTTAAGGTTCGGACAGAGCTCCTACAATGAGCAGTTCTTC. Variable domain in full (rest from reference TRBV7-9 and TRBJ2-1): DTGVSQNPRHKITKRGQNVTFRCDPISEHNRLYWYRQTLGQGPEFLTYFQNEAQLEKSRLLSDRFSAERPKGSFSTLEIQRTEQGDSAMYLCASSLRFGQSSYNEQFFGPGTRLTVL.

The table lists this clonotype with many counts. CDR3 sequence (DNA): TGTGCCAGCAGACCTACCGGGGGCACAGATACGCAGTATTTT. Translation gives CASRPTGGTDTQYF. The gene calls are TRBV12-3 or TRBV12-4 and TRBJ2-3; tentative D call: TRBD2 (5 bases). V was trimmed by 6 bases and J by 1 base, leaving 11 bases between them. This CDR3 is 14 amino acids long.

The gene calls are TRBV6-6 and TRBJ2-2, with D perhaps given as TRBD1 or TRBD2 (5 bases each). V shed 8 bases and J shed 7 bases, with 8 bases lying between them. The germline gives CDR1 MNHNY, CDR2 SVGAGI (reference sequence). CDR3 length: 11 amino acids. CDR3 protein: CASRGVGELFF. Here the CDR3 DNA reads TGTGCCAGCCGAGGGGTCGGGGAGCTGTTTTTT.

This clonotype was counted many times. This chain connects TRBV20-1 to TRBJ1-3; 8 bases agree with TRBD1. This CDR3 has 14 residues. V was pared by 6 bases and J by 2 bases, with 6 bases of the junction left unmatched. Germline loops: CDR1 DFQATT, CDR2 SNEGSKA (reference sequence). The chain's CDR3 is CSAMPQGAGNTIYF. The CDR3 nucleotides are TGCAGTGCAATGCCACAGGGGGCTGGAAACACCATATATTTT.

The rearrangement joins TRBV20-1 to TRBJ2-1, with D possibly being TRBD1 (6 bases). Between the trimmed V and J ends, which lost 4 bases and 5 bases, there was a span of 15 bases. The V gene's germline CDR1 is DFQATT and CDR2 SNEGSKA (reference sequence). CDR3 length: 14 residues. The DNA of the CDR3 is TGCAGTGCTAAGCAGGGGCTGGGAAACAATGAGCAGTTCTTC. Translating it yields CSAKQGLGNNEQFF.

This clonotype was detected ten times or more. J is TRBJ2-3 and V is TRBV2, with a possible D match to TRBD1 (5 bases). This CDR3 has 15 residues. Looked up from germline, CDR1 is SNHLY and CDR2 is FYNNEI. Trimming pared 7 bases from V and 0 bases from J, leaving 14 bases between. Here the CDR3 DNA reads TGTGCCAGCAACATAGGCAGGGCGAGCACAGATACGCAGTATTTT. Protein product: CASNIGRASTDTQYF. The complete variable domain, with remaining parts taken from reference TRBV2 and TRBJ2-3, reads EPEVTQTPSHQVTQMGQEVILRCVPISNHLYFYWYRQILGQKVEFLVSFYNNEISEKSEIFDDQFSVERPDGSNFTLKIRSTKLEDSAMYFCASNIGRASTDTQYFGPGTRLTVL.

This clonotype was observed many times. This chain links TRBV5-1 with TRBJ1-2, with a tentative D call TRBD1 (6 bases). Trimming left V 0 bases short and J 7 bases short, with 13 bases between. CDR1 and CDR2 (germline): SGHRS, YFSETQ. This CDR3 spans 14 amino acids. For the CDR3, the DNA is TGCGCCAGCAGCTTGGACAGGGTCGTCGGTGGCTACACCTTC. This codes for CASSLDRVVGGYTF.

This clonotype was counted at least ten times. V usage is TRBV6-6 and J usage is TRBJ2-6; tentative D call: TRBD1 (6 bases). Trimming pared 11 bases from V and 0 bases from J, leaving 17 bases between. Germline-derived CDR1 and CDR2 are MNHNY and SVGAGI (reference sequence). The CDR3 is 16 amino acids. The chain's CDR3 is CAGRQETSSGANVLTF. The CDR3 bases are TGTGCCGGTAGACAGGAGACCAGCTCTGGGGCCAACGTCCTGACTTTC.

At least ten counts were recorded for this clonotype. The J gene is TRBJ1-4, the V gene TRBV7-2, with a possible D match to TRBD1 (5 bases). Germline V gene lookup returns CDR1 SGHTA and CDR2 FQGNSA. Trimming left V 10 bases short and J 6 bases short, with 15 bases between. The CDR3 is 13 amino acids. The CDR3 nucleotides are TGTGCCACGGGCCGGACGGGACATGAAAAACTGTTTTTT. It encodes CATGRTGHEKLFF.

This clonotype was seen more than once but under ten times. This chain connects TRBV6-5 to TRBJ2-4, with D tentatively TRBD2 (6 bases). Germline lookup yields CDR1 MNHEY and CDR2 SVGAGI. The CDR3 consists of 17 residues. V was pared by 2 bases and J by 1 base, with 15 bases between. The chain's CDR3 is CASSYNGGEDAKNIQYF. The CDR3 region has the DNA TGTGCCAGCAGTTACAATGGTGGGGAGGATGCCAAAAACATTCAGTACTTC.

This clonotype appeared many times. This chain joins TRBV5-1 and TRBJ2-2; no firm D call. V shed 5 bases and J shed 5 bases, with 10 bases lying between them. Germline loops: CDR1 SGHRS, CDR2 YFSETQ. The CDR3 covers 13 residues. The CDR3 sequence is CASRTAVTGELFF. In DNA, the CDR3 is TGCGCCAGCAGGACCGCGGTAACCGGGGAGCTGTTTTTT.

The chain has TRBV6-5 and TRBJ1-6; 7 bases line up with TRBD1. Germline V gene lookup returns CDR1 MNHEY and CDR2 SVGAGI. The CDR3 runs to 14 residues. The V gene end was trimmed by 10 bases and the J gene end by 5 bases; junction bases not matched to a gene: 8. This CDR3 is CAIRQGFNNSPLHF. The CDR3 bases are TGTGCCATCAGACAGGGTTTTAATAATTCACCCCTCCACTTT.

This clonotype was seen ten or more times. This chain connects TRBV20-1 to TRBJ2-3; D possibly corresponds to TRBD2 (6 bases). This CDR3 contains 14 residues. Trimming shortened V by 4 bases and J by 6 bases, and 17 bases separated the two germline ends. Per the germline V gene, CDR1 is DFQATT and CDR2 is SNEGSKA (reference sequence). The CDR3 bases are TGCAGTGCTAACGTCCCGGGACTTGGCGATACGCAGTATTTT. Its protein product is CSANVPGLGDTQYF.

This clonotype was observed at least ten times. The chain is built from TRBV10-1 and TRBJ2-2; D not certain. Trimming cost V 2 bases and J 7 bases, with 11 bases left between them. The germline CDR1 and CDR2 sequences are WNHNN and SYGVQD (reference sequence). This CDR3 spans 14 amino acids. CDR3 residues: CASSEHSEVGELFF. CDR3 nucleotide sequence: TGCGCCAGCAGTGAGCACAGCGAAGTCGGGGAGCTGTTTTTT.

This clonotype was seen repeatedly, ten times or more. This chain connects TRBV5-1 to TRBJ2-7, with D possibly matching TRBD1 (5 bases). Trimming pared 0 bases from V and 5 bases from J, leaving 15 bases between. The CDR3 spans 15 residues. Germline loops: CDR1 SGHRS, CDR2 YFSETQ. CDR3 in amino acids: CASSLEGQGANEQYF. Here the CDR3 DNA reads TGCGCCAGCAGCTTGGAGGGTCAGGGTGCCAACGAGCAGTACTTC. Using reference TRBV5-1 and TRBJ2-7 for the parts outside the CDR3, the full variable domain is KAGVTQTPRYLIKTRGQQVTLSCSPISGHRSVSWYQQTPGQGLQFLFEYFSETQRNKGNFPGRFSGRQFSNSRSEMNVSTLELGDSALYLCASSLEGQGANEQYFGPGTRLTVT.

This clonotype occurred many times. This chain links TRBV5-8 with TRBJ2-2, with D unresolved. The CDR3 sequence is 14 residues long. V was pared by 4 bases and J by 0 bases, with 7 bases between. CDR1 and CDR2 (germline): SGHTS, YDEGEE. The CDR3 nucleotides are TGTGCCAGCAGCCGTGGACCGAACACCGGGGAGCTGTTTTTT. Translation gives CASSRGPNTGELFF.

There are many counts of this clonotype. This chain uses TRBV5-1 with TRBJ2-7; 9 nucleotides align to TRBD1. The V segment lost 4 bases and the J segment 1 base; nucleotides outside the gene matches: 9. The CDR3 spans 16 residues. Germline loops: CDR1 SGHRS, CDR2 YFSETQ. The CDR3 sequence is CASSTGTGSPSYEQYF. The CDR3 nucleotides are TGCGCCAGCAGCACCGGGACAGGGTCCCCGTCCTACGAGCAGTACTTC.